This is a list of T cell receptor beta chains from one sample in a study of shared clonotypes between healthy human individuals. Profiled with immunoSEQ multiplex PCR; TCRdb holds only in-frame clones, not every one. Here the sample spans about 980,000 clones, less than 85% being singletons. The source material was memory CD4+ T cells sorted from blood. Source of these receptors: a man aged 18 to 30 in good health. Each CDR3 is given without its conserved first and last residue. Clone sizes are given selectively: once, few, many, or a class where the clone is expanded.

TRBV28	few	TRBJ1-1	ASSPRTGKAF
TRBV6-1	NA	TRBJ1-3	ASSLNRVLGNTIY
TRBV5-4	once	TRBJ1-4	ASSGQGAGTNEKLF
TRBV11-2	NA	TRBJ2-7	ASSLEQTTYEQY
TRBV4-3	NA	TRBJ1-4	ASSPQGFGEKLF
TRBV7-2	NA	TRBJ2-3	ASSQGRTGADTQY
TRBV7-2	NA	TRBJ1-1	ASSLPLVNTEAF
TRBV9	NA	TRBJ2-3	ASSVVPSTDTQY
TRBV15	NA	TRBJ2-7	ATSKGLAGEGEQY
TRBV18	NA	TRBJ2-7	ASSPPSRGEQY
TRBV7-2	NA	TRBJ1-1	ASSGQRNTEAF
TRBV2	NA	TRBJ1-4	ASRNPRDGKEKLF
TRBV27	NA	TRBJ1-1	ASSFMTGEGSAEAF
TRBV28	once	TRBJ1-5	ASSATARGPQH
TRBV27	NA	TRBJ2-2	ASSGQITGELF
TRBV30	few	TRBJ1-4	AWSRGAEKLF
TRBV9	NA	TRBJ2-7	ASSVGPRMDYEQY
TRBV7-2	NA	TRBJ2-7	ASSLNRQGGEQY
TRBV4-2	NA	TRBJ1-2	ASSQSSQADYGYT
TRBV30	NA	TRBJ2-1	AWVGRGSQF
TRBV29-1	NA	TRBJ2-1	SVLSGGLLYNEQF
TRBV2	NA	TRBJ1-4	ASSDLGFWANEKLF